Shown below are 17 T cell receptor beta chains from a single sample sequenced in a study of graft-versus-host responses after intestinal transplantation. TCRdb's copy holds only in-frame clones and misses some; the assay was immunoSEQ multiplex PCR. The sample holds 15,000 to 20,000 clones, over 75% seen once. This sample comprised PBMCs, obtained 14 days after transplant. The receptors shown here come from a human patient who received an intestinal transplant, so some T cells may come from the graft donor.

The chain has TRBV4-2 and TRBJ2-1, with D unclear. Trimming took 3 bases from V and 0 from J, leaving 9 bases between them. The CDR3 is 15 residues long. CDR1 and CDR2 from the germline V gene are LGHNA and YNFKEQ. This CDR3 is CASSQEHYSYNEQFF. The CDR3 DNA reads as TGTGCCAGCAGCCAGGAGCACTACTCCTACAATGAGCAGTTCTTC.

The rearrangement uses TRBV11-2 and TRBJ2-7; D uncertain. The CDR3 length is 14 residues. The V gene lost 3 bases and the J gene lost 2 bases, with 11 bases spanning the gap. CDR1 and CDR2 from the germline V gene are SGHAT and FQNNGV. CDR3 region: CASSFGDGAYEQYF. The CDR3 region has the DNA TGTGCCAGCAGCTTTGGGGATGGGGCCTACGAGCAGTACTTC.

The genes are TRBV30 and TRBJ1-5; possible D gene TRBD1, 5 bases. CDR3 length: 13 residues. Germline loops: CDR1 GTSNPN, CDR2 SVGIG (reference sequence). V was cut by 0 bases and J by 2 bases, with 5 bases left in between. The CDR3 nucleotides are TGTGCCTGGAGTGTACAGGGCAATCAGCCCCAGCATTTT. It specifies CAWSVQGNQPQHF.

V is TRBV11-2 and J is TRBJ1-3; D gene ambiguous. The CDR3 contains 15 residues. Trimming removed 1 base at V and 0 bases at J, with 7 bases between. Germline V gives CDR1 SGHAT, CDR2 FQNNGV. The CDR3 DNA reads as TGTGCCAGCAGCTTAGGCCGTATCTCTGGAAACACCATATATTTT. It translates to CASSLGRISGNTIYF.

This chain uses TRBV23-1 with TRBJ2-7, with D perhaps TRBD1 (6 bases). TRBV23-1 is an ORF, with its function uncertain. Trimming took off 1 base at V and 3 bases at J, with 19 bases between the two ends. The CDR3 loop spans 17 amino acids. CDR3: CASSQYTRTDLDYEQYF. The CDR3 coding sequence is TGCGCCAGCAGTCAATATACCCGGACAGATCTAGACTACGAGCAGTACTTC.

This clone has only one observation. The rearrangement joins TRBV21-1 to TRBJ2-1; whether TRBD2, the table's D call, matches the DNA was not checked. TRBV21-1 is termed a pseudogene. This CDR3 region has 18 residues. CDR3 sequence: CASICGSGSLGSYNEQFF. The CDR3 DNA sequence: TGTGCCAGCATCTGCGGTAGCGGGAGCCTCGGCTCCTACAATGAGCAGTTCTTC.

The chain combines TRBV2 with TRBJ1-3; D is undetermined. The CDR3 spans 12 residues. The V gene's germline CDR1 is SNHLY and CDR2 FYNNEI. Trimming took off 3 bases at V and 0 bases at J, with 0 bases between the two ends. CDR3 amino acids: CASSDSGNTIYF. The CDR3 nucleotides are TGTGCCAGCAGTGACTCTGGAAACACCATATATTTT.

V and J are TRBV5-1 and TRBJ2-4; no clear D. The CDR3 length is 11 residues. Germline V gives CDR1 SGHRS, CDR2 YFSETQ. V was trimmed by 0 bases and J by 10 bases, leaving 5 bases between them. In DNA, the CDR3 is TGCGCCAGCAGCTTGGGTCTGATTCAGTACTTC. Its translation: CASSLGLIQYF.

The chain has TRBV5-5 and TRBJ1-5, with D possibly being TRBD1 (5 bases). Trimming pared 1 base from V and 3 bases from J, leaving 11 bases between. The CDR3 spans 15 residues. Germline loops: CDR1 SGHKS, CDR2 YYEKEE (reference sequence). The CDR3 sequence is CASSLNGTPNQPQHF. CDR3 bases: TGTGCCAGCAGCTTGAATGGGACTCCCAATCAGCCCCAGCATTTT.

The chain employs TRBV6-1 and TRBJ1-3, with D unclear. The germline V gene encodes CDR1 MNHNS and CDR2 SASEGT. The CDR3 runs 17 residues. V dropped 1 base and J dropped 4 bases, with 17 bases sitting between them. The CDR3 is CASSEGHLIYPGNTIYF. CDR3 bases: TGTGCCAGCAGTGAAGGGCACCTCATTTATCCAGGAAACACCATATATTTT.

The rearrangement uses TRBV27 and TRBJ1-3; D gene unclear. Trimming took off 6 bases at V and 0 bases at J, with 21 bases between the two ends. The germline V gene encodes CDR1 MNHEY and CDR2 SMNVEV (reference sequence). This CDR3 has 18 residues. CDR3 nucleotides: TGTGCCAGCAGCCTCGGGGAAGGGTCTTTCTACTCTGGAAACACCATATATTTT. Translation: CASSLGEGSFYSGNTIYF.

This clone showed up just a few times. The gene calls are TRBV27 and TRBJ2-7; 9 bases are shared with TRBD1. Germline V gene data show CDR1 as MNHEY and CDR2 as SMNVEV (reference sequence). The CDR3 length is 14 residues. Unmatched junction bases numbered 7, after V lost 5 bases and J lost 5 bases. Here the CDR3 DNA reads TGTGCCAGCAGTCGTCCGGGACAGGGCGACGAGCAGTACTTC. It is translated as CASSRPGQGDEQYF.

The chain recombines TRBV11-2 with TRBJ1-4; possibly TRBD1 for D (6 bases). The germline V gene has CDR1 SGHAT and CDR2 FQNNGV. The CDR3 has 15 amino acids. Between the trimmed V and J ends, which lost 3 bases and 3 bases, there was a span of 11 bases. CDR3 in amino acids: CASSFRGQSNEKLFF. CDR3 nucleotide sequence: TGTGCCAGCAGCTTTAGGGGACAATCTAATGAAAAACTGTTTTTT.

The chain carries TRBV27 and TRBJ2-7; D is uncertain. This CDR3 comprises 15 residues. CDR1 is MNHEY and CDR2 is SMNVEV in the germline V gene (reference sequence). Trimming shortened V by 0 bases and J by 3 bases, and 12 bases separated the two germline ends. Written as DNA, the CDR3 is TGTGCCAGCAGTTTATCCGGGTCGGTGGGCTACGAGCAGTACTTC. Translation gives CASSLSGSVGYEQYF.

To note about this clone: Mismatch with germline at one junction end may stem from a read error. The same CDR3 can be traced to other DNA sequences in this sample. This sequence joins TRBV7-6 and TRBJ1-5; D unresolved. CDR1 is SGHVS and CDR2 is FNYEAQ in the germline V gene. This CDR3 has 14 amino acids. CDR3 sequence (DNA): TGTGCCAGTAGCTTGAGAACAGGCAATCAGCCCCAGCATTTT. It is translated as CASSLRTGNQPQHF.

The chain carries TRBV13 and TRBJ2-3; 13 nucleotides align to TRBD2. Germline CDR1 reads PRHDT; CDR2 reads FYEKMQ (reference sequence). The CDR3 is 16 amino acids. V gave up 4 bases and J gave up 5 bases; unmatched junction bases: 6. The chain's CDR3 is CASSSRTSGSKDTQYF. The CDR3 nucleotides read TGTGCCAGCAGCTCCCGGACTAGCGGGAGTAAAGATACGCAGTATTTT.

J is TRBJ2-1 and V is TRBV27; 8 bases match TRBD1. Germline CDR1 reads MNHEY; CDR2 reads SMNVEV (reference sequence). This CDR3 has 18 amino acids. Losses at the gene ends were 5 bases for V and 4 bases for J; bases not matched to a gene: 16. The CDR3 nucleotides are TGTGCCAGCAGTCCCATCCAGGGAGGAGGGACAGGTTACAATGAGCAGTTCTTC. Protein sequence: CASSPIQGGGTGYNEQFF.